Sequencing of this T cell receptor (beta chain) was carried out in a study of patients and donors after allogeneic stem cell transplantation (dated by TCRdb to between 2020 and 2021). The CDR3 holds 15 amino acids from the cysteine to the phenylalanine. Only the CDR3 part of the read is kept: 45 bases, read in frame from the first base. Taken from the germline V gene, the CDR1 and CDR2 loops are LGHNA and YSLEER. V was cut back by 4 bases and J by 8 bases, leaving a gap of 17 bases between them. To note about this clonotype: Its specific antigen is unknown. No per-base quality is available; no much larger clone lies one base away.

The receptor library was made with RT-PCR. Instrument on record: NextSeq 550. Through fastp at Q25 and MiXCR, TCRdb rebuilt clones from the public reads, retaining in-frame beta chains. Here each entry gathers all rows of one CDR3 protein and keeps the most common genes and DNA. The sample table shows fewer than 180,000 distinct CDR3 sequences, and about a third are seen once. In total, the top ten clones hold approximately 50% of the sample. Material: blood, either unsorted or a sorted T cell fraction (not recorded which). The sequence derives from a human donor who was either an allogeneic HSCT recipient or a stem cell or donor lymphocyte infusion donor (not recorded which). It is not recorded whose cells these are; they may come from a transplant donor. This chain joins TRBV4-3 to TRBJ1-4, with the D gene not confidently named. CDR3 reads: CASSPRTHSGEKLFF. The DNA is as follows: TGCGCCAGCAGCCCCAGGACTCACTCGGGAGAAAAACTGTTTTTT.